The 24 T cell receptor beta chains reported below all come from one sample, sequenced in a study of blood T cells in healthy people across ages. Through a sample-barcoded 5' primer and a J-beta primer mix, a second PCR was run for roughly 7 to 12 cycles. One entry per CDR3 protein, called by TCRdb with MiXCR from the 5' RACE reads. The sample records 700,000 or so distinct CDR3 sequences, around 43% being singletons. The sample consisted of blood. The receptors were gathered from a man older than 75 in good health.

Many counts were recorded for this clonotype. Its ends do not fully match the called genes, so a read error is possible. J is TRBJ1-2 and V is TRBV3-1; D not certain. The germline V gene encodes CDR1 LGHDT and CDR2 YNNKEL (reference sequence). The CDR3 is 14 amino acids. CDR3 sequence reads: CASSEDDGLYGYTF. For the CDR3, the DNA is TGTGCCAGCAGCGAAGACGACGGATTATATGGCTACACCTTC.

There are many counts of this clonotype. V gene TRBV12-3 or TRBV12-4 combines with J gene TRBJ2-1; D might be TRBD2 (6 bases). CDR3 length equals 14 residues. V shed 2 bases and J shed 5 bases, with 10 bases lying between them. CDR3 protein: CASSLRTTHNEQFF. For the CDR3, the DNA is TGTGCCAGCAGTTTACGGACTACCCACAATGAGCAGTTCTTC.

To note about this clonotype: This may be a read error, as it is one base from a much larger clone. V is TRBV29-1 and J is TRBJ2-5; D unclear. The CDR3 totals 14 residues. Germline assignment: CDR1 SQVTM and CDR2 ANQGSEA. CDR3 residues: CSVDSQLGVETRYF. The CDR3 region has the DNA TGCAGCGTTGACAGTCAGTTAGGAGTGGAGACCCGGTACTTC.

The chain employs TRBV3-1 and TRBJ2-7; TRBD1 is a possible D gene (6 bases). Germline V CDR1 and CDR2: LGHDT, YNNKEL (reference sequence). The V end was cut by 3 bases, the J end by 4 bases, with 19 bases between. This CDR3 comprises 16 residues. The DNA of the CDR3 is TGTGCCAGCAGCCACCCGACAGGCCCTTTCCTATACGAGCAGTACTTC. Protein product: CASSHPTGPFLYEQYF.

V usage is TRBV6-2 or TRBV6-3 and J usage is TRBJ1-1; 7 positions match TRBD1. With 6 bases clipped from V and 8 bases from J, the junction kept 6 bases outside the gene matches. The CDR3 is 12 residues long. CDR1 MNHEY and CDR2 SVGEGT come from the germline V gene. CDR3 amino acids: CASSRQGIEAFF. In DNA form, the CDR3 reads TGTGCCAGCAGCCGACAGGGCATAGAAGCTTTCTTT.

This chain uses TRBV7-2 with TRBJ2-7; TRBD2 aligns across 7 bases. The junction had 4 bases not matched to a gene; V was cut back by 3 bases and J by 2 bases. The CDR3 covers 14 residues. Germline CDR1 is SGHTA and CDR2 is FQGNSA. In nucleotides, the CDR3 is TGTGCCAGCAGCTTTCGGGGGGATGCCTACGAGCAGTACTTC. Residues: CASSFRGDAYEQYF.

This clonotype has more than one count but fewer than ten. The chain is built from TRBV27 and TRBJ2-7, with 9 nucleotides matching TRBD1. Looked up from germline, CDR1 is MNHEY and CDR2 is SMNVEV (reference sequence). The CDR3 extends over 14 amino acids. Trimming took 2 bases from V and 3 from J; bases not matched to a gene: 2. CDR3 bases: TGTGCCAGCAGTTTACTGGGACAGGGCTACGAGCAGTACTTC. Translating gives CASSLLGQGYEQYF.

This clonotype was found a few times. This chain connects TRBV15 to TRBJ2-4; no clear D gene. This CDR3 region has 15 residues. Germline V gene lookup returns CDR1 LNHNV and CDR2 YYDKDF (reference sequence). The V end lost 4 bases, the J end lost 3 bases, and 13 bases lay between the germline ends. The CDR3 protein is CATSTGPQDKNIQYF. The DNA of the CDR3 is TGTGCCACCAGCACCGGACCGCAAGACAAAAACATTCAGTACTTC.

The chain couples TRBV18 to TRBJ1-2, with 7 nucleotides matching TRBD1. Germline trimming cut 3 bases from V and 0 bases from J; bases unmatched to any gene: 4. In germline, CDR1 is KGHSH, CDR2 LQKENI. The length of the CDR3 is 15 residues. CDR3 DNA sequence: TGTGCCAGCTCACCCGGACAGGAACCTAACTATGGCTACACCTTC. This sequence encodes CASSPGQEPNYGYTF.

CDR3 bases: TGTGCCAGCAGTGAACCCGGTGGAGTTTACGAGCAGTACTTC. This codes for CASSEPGGVYEQYF. The rearrangement joins TRBV25-1 to TRBJ2-7; D is ambiguous. The germline V gene has CDR1 MGHDK and CDR2 SYGVNS. V lost 2 bases and J 4 bases, leaving 12 bases between the germline ends. This CDR3 region has 14 residues.

The genes are TRBV4-1 and TRBJ1-1; TRBD1 matches at 7 bases. The CDR3 has 15 residues. V dropped 1 base and J dropped 4; count of bases not matched to a gene: 6. Germline V gene data show CDR1 as MGHRA and CDR2 as YSYEKL. This CDR3 is CASSQGQGGSTEAFF. The CDR3 DNA reads as TGCGCCAGCAGCCAAGGACAGGGAGGCTCCACTGAAGCTTTCTTT.

This clonotype was recorded at least ten times. This sequence joins TRBV9 and TRBJ2-3; D might be TRBD1 (5 bases). Trimming shortened V by 4 bases and J by 0 bases, and 9 bases separated the two germline ends. The CDR3 has 14 residues. Germline loops: CDR1 SGDLS, CDR2 YYNGEE. The CDR3 DNA reads as TGTGCCAGCAGCTTAAGGACAAGCACAGATACGCAGTATTTT. It codes for CASSLRTSTDTQYF.

The rearrangement uses TRBV7-3 and TRBJ2-3, with D perhaps being TRBD1 or TRBD2 (6 bases each). The CDR3 consists of 16 residues. Trimming stripped 5 bases from V and 5 bases from J, with 20 bases between. Germline CDR1 SGHTA, CDR2 FQGTGA. CDR3 amino acids: CASSPLSGGRGDTQYF. The CDR3 DNA follows: TGTGCCAGCAGCCCGCTAAGTGGGGGGCGTGGAGATACGCAGTATTTT.

This clonotype was recorded a few times. The gene calls are TRBV20-1 and TRBJ1-6; D gene unclear. There are 12 residues in the CDR3. Germline loops: CDR1 DFQATT, CDR2 SNEGSKA (reference sequence). Trimming removed 3 bases from V and 10 bases from J, with 10 bases in between. The CDR3 sequence: CSARFEKSPLHF. The CDR3 DNA reads TGCAGTGCTAGGTTTGAGAAATCACCCCTCCACTTT.

The chain is built from TRBV9 and TRBJ2-7; 7 positions match TRBD1. The DNA end is a closer match to TRBJ2-5, so the J assignment may be wrong. The germline CDR1 and CDR2 sequences are SGDLS and YYNGEE. The CDR3 consists of 15 residues. The CDR3 region has the DNA TGTGCCAGCAGCGTAGAGCGGACAGGAGGAGAGACCCAGTACTTC. Amino acids: CASSVERTGGETQYF.

This clonotype has a handful of counts. The chain employs TRBV30 and TRBJ2-7; D might be TRBD2 (5 bases). The germline V gene has CDR1 GTSNPN and CDR2 SVGIG (reference sequence). The CDR3 totals 14 residues. The V end lost 0 bases, the J end lost 0 bases, and 9 bases lay between the germline ends. This CDR3 is CAWSVSGLSYEQYF. The CDR3 coding sequence is TGTGCCTGGAGTGTGAGCGGTCTCTCCTACGAGCAGTACTTC.

This clonotype showed up just a few times. The rearrangement uses TRBV7-9 and TRBJ2-1, with 7 bases identical to TRBD2. This CDR3 is built from 14 residues. The ends lost 8 bases at V and 0 bases at J; junction bases unmatched: 4. CDR1 is SEHNR and CDR2 is FQNEAQ in the germline V gene (reference sequence). The CDR3, as DNA: TGTGCCAGCTCGCTAGCGGACTCCTACAATGAGCAGTTCTTC. As protein: CASSLADSYNEQFF.

V and J are TRBV6-2 or TRBV6-3 and TRBJ1-5; 11 nucleotides line up with TRBD1. Unmatched junction bases numbered 6, after V lost 4 bases and J lost 4 bases. The V gene's germline CDR1 is MNHEY and CDR2 SVGEGT. This CDR3 comprises 16 residues. CDR3 loop: CASSSAGTGGNQPQHF. CDR3 DNA sequence: TGTGCCAGCAGTTCGGCCGGGACAGGGGGTAATCAGCCCCAGCATTTT.

This clonotype has just a few counts. The rearrangement joins TRBV7-6 to TRBJ2-3; D ambiguous. Trimming removed 4 bases from V and 2 bases from J, with 10 bases in between. Germline values: CDR1 SGHVS, CDR2 FNYEAQ. The CDR3 length is 14 residues. The CDR3 bases are TGTGCCAGCAGCTCTCGGGCCATCACAGATACGCAGTATTTT. Protein sequence: CASSSRAITDTQYF.

This clonotype was seen more than once but under ten times. DNA of the CDR3: TGTGCCAGCAGCCTTACGAGGAACAGGAACACTGAAGCTTTCTTT. It is translated as CASSLTRNRNTEAFF. The chain carries TRBV7-9 and TRBJ1-1; no firm D call. The V end lost 5 bases, the J end lost 1 base, and 14 bases lay between the germline ends. Germline-derived CDR1 and CDR2 are SEHNR and FQNEAQ (reference sequence). The CDR3 loop spans 15 amino acids. Complete variable domain (other parts from reference TRBV7-9 and TRBJ1-1): DTGVSQNPRHKITKRGQNVTFRCDPISEHNRLYWYRQTLGQGPEFLTYFQNEAQLEKSRLLSDRFSAERPKGSFSTLEIQRTEQGDSAMYLCASSLTRNRNTEAFFGQGTRLTVV.

The chain uses TRBV6-2 or TRBV6-3 and TRBJ2-6, with a tentative D call TRBD1 (5 bases). CDR3 length: 15 amino acids. In germline, CDR1 is MNHEY, CDR2 SVGEGT. Trimming took 6 bases from V and 12 from J, leaving 21 bases between them. The CDR3 nucleotides are TGTGCCAGCAGCCTCCGGTACTCTGGGGCCGGCGTCCTGACTTTC. It translates to CASSLRYSGAGVLTF.

This chain uses TRBV6-5 with TRBJ1-1; the match to TRBD1 covers 8 bases. The CDR3 covers 15 residues. Germline loops: CDR1 MNHEY, CDR2 SVGAGI. V trimming: 4 bases; J trimming: 2 bases; junction bases outside the gene matches: 6. DNA of the CDR3: TGTGCCAGCAGTTCTCCACAGGGGGGAAACACTGAAGCTTTCTTT. This gives the protein CASSSPQGGNTEAFF.

For this clonotype: At one of its ends the junction is not consistent with the germline gene, which may arise from a read error. This chain uses TRBV7-2 with TRBJ2-6; perhaps TRBD1 as D (6 bases). Looked up from germline, CDR1 is SGHTA and CDR2 is FQGNSA. This CDR3 comprises 16 residues. CDR3 region: CVSSQGQFSGANVLTF. The CDR3 DNA reads TGTGTCAGCAGCCAAGGACAGTTCTCTGGGGCCAACGTCCTGACTTTC.

The rearrangement links TRBV7-2 to TRBJ2-1, with D possibly TRBD2 on 7 matching bases. The germline CDR1 and CDR2 sequences are SGHTA and FQGNSA. Trimming stripped 5 bases from V and 13 bases from J, with 24 bases between. This CDR3 contains 15 residues. CDR3 nucleotides: TGTGCCAGCAGCCCGCTGACGGGGGGCCAAGAGACCCAGTTCTTC. Its translation: CASSPLTGGQETQFF.